The TCR beta chain described here comes from a study of blood T cell repertoires in COVID-19. Study-wide background: The United States, Italy and Spain were the sources of the acute and convalescent COVID-19 samples.

Germline lookup yields CDR1 GTSNPN and CDR2 SVGIG (reference sequence). Trimming took off 2 bases at V and 8 bases at J, with 9 bases between the two ends. The CDR3 totals 11 residues. In the original processing: Amplification with reference gene primers provided the estimates of nucleated cell counts. Repertoires were generated with immunoSEQ multiplex PCR, while TCRdb's copy carries only in-frame clones and drops some. From that table come the V and J calls and clone size; the DNA was used to work out D and trimming. The sample yields fewer than 350,000 clones, around 84% seen once. The cohort comprised adults aged 18 to 89 years residing in 20 to 30 US areas. Membership in each cohort depended on participant-reported clinical history.

The TCR sequence derives from a woman under 40 who had been exposed to COVID-19. Sequenced: PBMCs or T cells enriched from blood (not recorded which). The chain employs TRBV30 and TRBJ1-2; D is ambiguous. The CDR3 protein is CAWSLTPGYTF. In nucleotides, the CDR3 is TGTGCCTGGAGTCTGACACCAGGCTACACCTTC.